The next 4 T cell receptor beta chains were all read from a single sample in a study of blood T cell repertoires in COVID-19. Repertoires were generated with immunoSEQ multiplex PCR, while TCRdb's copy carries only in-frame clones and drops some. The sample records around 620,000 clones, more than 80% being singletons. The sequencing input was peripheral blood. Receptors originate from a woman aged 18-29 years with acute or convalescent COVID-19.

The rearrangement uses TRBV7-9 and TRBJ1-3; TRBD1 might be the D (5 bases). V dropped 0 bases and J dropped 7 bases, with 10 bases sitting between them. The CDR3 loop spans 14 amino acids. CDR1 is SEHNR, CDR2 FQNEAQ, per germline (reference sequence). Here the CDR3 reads CASSLAGVLNTIYF. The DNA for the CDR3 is TGTGCCAGCAGCTTAGCAGGGGTCCTTAACACCATATATTTT.

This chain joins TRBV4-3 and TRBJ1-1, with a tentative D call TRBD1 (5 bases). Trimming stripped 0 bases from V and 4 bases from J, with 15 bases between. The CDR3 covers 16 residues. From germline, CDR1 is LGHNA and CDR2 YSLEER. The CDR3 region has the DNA TGCGCCAGCAGCCAAGAATTCGGGGGACCGCGCACTGAAGCTTTCTTT. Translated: CASSQEFGGPRTEAFF.

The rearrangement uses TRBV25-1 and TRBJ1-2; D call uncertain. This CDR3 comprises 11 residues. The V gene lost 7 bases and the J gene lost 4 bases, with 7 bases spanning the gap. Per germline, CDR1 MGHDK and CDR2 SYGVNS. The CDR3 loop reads CASKSGYGYTF. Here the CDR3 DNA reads TGTGCCAGCAAATCGGGCTATGGCTACACCTTC.

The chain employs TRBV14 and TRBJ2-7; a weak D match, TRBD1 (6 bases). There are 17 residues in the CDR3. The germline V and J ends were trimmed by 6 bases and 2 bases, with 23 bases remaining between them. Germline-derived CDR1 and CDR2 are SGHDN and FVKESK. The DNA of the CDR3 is TGTGCCAGCAGTCGCCTGGACAGCGTTTATTCTACCTACGAGCAGTACTTC. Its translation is CASSRLDSVYSTYEQYF.